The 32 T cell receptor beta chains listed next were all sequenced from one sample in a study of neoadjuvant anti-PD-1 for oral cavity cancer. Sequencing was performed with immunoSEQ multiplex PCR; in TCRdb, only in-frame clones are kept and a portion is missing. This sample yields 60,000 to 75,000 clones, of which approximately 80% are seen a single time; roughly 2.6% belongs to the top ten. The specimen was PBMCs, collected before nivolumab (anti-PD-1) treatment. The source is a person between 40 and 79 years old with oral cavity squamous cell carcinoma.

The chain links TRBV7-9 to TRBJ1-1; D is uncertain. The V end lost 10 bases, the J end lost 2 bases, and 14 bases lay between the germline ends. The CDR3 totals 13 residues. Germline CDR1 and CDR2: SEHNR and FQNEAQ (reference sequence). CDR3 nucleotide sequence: TGTGCCACACACCCAGGTGGAAACACTGAAGCTTTCTTT. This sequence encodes CATHPGGNTEAFF.

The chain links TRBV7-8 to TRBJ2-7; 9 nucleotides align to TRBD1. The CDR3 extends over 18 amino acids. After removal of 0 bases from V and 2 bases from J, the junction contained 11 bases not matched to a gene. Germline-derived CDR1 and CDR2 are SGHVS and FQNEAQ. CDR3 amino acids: CASSLAPGTGKGAYEQYF. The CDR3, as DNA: TGTGCCAGCAGCTTAGCTCCCGGGACAGGGAAAGGAGCCTACGAGCAGTACTTC. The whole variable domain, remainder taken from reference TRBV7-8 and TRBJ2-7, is GAGVSQSPRYKVAKRGQDVALRCDPISGHVSLFWYQQALGQGPEFLTYFQNEAQLDKSGLPSDRFFAERPEGSVSTLKIQRTQQEDSAVYLCASSLAPGTGKGAYEQYFGPGTRLTVT.

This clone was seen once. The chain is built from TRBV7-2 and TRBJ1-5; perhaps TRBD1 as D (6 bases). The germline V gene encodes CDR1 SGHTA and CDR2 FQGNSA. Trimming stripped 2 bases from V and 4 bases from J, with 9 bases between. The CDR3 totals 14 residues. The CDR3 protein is CASSLYQGNQPQHF. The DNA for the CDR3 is TGTGCCAGCAGCTTATACCAGGGGAATCAGCCCCAGCATTTT.

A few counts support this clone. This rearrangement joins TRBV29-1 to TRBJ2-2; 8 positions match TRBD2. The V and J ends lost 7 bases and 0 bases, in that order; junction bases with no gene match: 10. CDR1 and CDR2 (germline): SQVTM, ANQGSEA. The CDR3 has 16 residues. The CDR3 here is CSALGGAGSNTGELFF. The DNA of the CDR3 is TGCAGCGCCCTCGGGGGGGCAGGTTCGAACACCGGGGAGCTGTTTTTT.

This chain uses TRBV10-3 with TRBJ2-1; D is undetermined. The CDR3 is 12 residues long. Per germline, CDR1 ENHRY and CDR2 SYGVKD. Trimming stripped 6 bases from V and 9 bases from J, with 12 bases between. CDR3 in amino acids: CAIRAGSSEQFF. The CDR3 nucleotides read TGTGCCATCAGAGCCGGCAGCTCTGAGCAGTTCTTC.

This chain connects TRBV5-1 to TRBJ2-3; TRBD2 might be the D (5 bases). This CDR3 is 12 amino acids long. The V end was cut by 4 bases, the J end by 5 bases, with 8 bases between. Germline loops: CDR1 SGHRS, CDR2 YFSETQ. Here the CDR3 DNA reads TGCGCCAGCAGCCCTGCGGGAGATACGCAGTATTTT. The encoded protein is CASSPAGDTQYF.

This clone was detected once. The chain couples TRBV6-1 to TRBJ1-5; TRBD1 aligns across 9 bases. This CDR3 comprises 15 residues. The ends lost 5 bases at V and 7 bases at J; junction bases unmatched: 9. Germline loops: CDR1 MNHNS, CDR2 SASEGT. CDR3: CASSPGTGQRQPQHF. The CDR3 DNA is TGTGCCAGCAGTCCCGGGACAGGGCAGAGGCAGCCCCAGCATTTT.

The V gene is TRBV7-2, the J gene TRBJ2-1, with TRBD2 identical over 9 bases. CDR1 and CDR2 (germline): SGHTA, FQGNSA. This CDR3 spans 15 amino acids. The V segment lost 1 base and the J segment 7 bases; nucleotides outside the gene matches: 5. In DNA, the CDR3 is TGTGCCAGCAGCTTAGGACTAGCGGTGGCAAATGAGCAGTTCTTC. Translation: CASSLGLAVANEQFF.

The CDR3 sequence: CASSPGQGLAYEQYF. The CDR3 bases are TGTGCCAGCAGTCCGGGACAGGGGCTGGCCTACGAGCAGTACTTC. The J gene is TRBJ2-7, the V gene TRBV27; 10 bases fit TRBD1. V gave up 5 bases and J gave up 2 bases; unmatched junction bases: 6. Germline CDR1 and CDR2: MNHEY and SMNVEV (reference sequence). CDR3 length: 15 residues.

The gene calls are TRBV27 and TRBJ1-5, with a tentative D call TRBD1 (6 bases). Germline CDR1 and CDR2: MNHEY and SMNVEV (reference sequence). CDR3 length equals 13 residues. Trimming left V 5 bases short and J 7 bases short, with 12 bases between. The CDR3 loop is CASSTGMVQPQHF. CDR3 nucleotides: TGTGCCAGCAGTACAGGGATGGTCCAGCCCCAGCATTTT.

CDR3 sequence reads: CASSMRPLQGTNEKLFF. The CDR3, as DNA: TGTGCCAGCAGCATGAGACCGTTACAGGGCACTAATGAAAAACTGTTTTTT. The chain has TRBV7-8 and TRBJ1-4; possibly TRBD1 for D (6 bases). Trimming took off 5 bases at V and 2 bases at J, with 18 bases between the two ends. The CDR3 is made up of 17 amino acids. Germline CDR1 SGHVS, CDR2 FQNEAQ. The variable domain in full, completed from reference TRBV7-8 and TRBJ1-4, reads GAGVSQSPRYKVAKRGQDVALRCDPISGHVSLFWYQQALGQGPEFLTYFQNEAQLDKSGLPSDRFFAERPEGSVSTLKIQRTQQEDSAVYLCASSMRPLQGTNEKLFFGSGTQLSVL.

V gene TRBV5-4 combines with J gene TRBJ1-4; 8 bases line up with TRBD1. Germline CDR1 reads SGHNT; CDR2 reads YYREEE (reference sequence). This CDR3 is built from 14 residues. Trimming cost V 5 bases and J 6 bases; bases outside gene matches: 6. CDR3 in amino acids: CASSFLQGDEKLFF. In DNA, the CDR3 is TGTGCCAGCAGTTTCTTACAGGGGGATGAAAAACTGTTTTTT.

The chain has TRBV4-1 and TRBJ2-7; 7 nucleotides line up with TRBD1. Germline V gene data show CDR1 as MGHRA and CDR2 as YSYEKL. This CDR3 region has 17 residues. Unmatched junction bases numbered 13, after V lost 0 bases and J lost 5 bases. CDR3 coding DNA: TGCGCCAGCAGCCAAGATCTAGTGACAGGGTATGGAAACGAGCAGTACTTC. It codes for CASSQDLVTGYGNEQYF.

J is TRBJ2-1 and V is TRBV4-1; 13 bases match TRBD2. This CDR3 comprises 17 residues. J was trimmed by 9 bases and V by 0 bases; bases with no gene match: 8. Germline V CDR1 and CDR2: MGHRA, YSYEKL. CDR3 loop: CASSQEGLAGALGEQFF. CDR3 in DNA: TGCGCCAGCAGCCAAGAAGGACTAGCGGGGGCCTTGGGTGAGCAGTTCTTC.

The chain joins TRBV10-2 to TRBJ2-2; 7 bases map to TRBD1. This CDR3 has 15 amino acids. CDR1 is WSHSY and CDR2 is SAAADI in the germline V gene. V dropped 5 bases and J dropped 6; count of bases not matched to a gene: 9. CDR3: CASSPRDSRPGELFF. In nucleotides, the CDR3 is TGCGCCAGCAGTCCTCGGGACAGCCGGCCCGGGGAGCTGTTTTTT.

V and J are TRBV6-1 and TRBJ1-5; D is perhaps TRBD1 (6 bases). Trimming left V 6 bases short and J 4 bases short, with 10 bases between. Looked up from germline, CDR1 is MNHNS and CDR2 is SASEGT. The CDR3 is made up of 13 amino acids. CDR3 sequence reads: CASSNRANQPQHF. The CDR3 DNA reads TGTGCCAGCAGCAACAGGGCTAATCAGCCCCAGCATTTT.

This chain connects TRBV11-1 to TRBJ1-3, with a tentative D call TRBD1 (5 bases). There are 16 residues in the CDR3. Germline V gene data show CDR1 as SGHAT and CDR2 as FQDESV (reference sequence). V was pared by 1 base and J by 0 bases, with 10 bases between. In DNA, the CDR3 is TGTGCCAGCAGCTTAGGTCAGGGCATCTCTGGAAACACCATATATTTT. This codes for CASSLGQGISGNTIYF.

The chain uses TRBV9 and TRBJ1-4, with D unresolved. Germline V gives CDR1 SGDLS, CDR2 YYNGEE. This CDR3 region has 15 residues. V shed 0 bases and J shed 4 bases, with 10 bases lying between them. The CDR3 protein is CASSVEGGDNEKLFF. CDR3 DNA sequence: TGTGCCAGCAGCGTAGAAGGCGGGGATAATGAAAAACTGTTTTTT. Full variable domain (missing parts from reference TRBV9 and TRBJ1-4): DSGVTQTPKHLITATGQRVTLRCSPRSGDLSVYWYQQSLDQGLQFLIQYYNGEERAKGNILERFSAQQFPDLHSELNLSSLELGDSALYFCASSVEGGDNEKLFFGSGTQLSVL.

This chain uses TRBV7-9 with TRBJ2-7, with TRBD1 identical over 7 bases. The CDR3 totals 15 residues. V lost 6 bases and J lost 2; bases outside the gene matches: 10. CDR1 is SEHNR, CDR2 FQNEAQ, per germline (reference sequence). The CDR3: CASRTGPGGTYEQYF. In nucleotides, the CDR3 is TGTGCCAGCAGGACAGGGCCAGGGGGAACCTACGAGCAGTACTTC.

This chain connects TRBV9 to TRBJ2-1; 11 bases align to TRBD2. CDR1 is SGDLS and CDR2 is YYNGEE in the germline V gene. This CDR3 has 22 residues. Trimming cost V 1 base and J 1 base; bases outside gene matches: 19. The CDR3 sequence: CASSVSRGTSGHPSQSYNEQFF. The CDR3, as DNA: TGTGCCAGCAGCGTATCTAGGGGGACTAGCGGCCATCCCAGCCAGTCCTACAATGAGCAGTTCTTC.

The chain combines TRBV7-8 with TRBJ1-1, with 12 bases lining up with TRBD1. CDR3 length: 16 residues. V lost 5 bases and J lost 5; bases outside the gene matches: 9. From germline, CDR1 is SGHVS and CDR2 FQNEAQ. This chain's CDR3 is CASSRPGQGARTEAFF. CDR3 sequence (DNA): TGTGCCAGCAGCCGCCCGGGACAGGGGGCGAGAACTGAAGCTTTCTTT.

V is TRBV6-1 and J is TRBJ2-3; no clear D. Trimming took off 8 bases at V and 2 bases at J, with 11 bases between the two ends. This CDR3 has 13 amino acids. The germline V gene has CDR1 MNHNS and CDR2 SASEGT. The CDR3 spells CASRRPATDTQYF. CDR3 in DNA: TGTGCCAGCCGCAGGCCGGCCACAGATACGCAGTATTTT.

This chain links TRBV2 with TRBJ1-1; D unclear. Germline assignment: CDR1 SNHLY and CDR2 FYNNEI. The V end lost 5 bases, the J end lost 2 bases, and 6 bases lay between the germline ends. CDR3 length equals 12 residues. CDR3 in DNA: TGTGCCAGCAGTTTCGGAAACACTGAAGCTTTCTTT. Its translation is CASSFGNTEAFF. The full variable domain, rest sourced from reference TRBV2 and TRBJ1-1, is EPEVTQTPSHQVTQMGQEVILRCVPISNHLYFYWYRQILGQKVEFLVSFYNNEISEKSEIFDDQFSVERPDGSNFTLKIRSTKLEDSAMYFCASSFGNTEAFFGQGTRLTVV.

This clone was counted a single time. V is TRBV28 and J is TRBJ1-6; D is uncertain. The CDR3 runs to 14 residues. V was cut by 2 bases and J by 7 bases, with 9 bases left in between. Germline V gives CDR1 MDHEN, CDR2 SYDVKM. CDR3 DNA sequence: TGTGCCAGCAGTTTAGGGCAGGCAAATTCACCCCTCCACTTT. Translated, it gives CASSLGQANSPLHF.

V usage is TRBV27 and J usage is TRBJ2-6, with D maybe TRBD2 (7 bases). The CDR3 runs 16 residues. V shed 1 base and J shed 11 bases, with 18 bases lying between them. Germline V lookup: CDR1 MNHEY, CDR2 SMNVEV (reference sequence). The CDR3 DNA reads TGTGCCAGCAGTTTATATGCGCGGGGGCCCGTCGACGTCCTGACTTTC. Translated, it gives CASSLYARGPVDVLTF.

The CDR3 sequence is CAWSTLWGNEQFF. DNA for the CDR3: TGTGCCTGGAGCACTTTGTGGGGGAATGAGCAGTTCTTC. This chain uses TRBV30 with TRBJ2-1; D may be TRBD1 or TRBD2 (5 bases each). The CDR3 sequence is 13 residues long. Trimming left V 3 bases short and J 7 bases short, with 13 bases between. Per germline, CDR1 GTSNPN and CDR2 SVGIG (reference sequence). Full variable domain (remainder filled in from reference TRBV30 and TRBJ2-1): SQTIHQWPATLVQPVGSPLSLECTVEGTSNPNLYWYRQAAGRGLQLLFYSVGIGQISSEVPQNLSASRPQDRQFILSSKKLLLSDSGFYLCAWSTLWGNEQFFGPGTRLTVL.

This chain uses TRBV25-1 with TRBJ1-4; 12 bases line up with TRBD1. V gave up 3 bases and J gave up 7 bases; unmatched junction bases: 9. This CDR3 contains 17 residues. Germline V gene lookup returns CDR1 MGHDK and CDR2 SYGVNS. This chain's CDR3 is CASSDVGTGGGGEKLFF. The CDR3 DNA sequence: TGTGCCAGCAGTGACGTCGGGACAGGGGGCGGAGGTGAAAAACTGTTTTTT.

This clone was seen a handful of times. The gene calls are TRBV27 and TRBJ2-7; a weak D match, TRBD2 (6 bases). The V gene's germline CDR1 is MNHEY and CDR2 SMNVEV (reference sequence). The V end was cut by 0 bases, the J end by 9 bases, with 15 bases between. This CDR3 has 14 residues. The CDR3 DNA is TGTGCCAGCAGTTTATCAATACAGAACGGGAGGCAGTACTTC. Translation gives CASSLSIQNGRQYF.

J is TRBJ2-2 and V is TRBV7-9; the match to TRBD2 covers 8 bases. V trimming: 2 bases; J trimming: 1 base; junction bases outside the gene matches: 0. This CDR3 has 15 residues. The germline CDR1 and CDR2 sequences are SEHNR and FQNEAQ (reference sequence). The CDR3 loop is CASSLTSGNTGELFF. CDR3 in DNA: TGTGCCAGCAGCTTAACTAGCGGGAACACCGGGGAGCTGTTTTTT.

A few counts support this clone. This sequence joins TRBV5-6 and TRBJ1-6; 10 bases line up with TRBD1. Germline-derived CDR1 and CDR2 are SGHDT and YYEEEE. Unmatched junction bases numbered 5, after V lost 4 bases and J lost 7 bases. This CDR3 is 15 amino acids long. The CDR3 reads CASSTGQGSNSPLHF. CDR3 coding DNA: TGTGCCAGCAGCACGGGACAGGGGTCGAATTCACCCCTCCACTTT.

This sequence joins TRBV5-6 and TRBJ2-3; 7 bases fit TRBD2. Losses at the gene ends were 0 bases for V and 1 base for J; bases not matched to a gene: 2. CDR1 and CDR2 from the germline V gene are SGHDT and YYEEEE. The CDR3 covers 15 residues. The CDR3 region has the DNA TGTGCCAGCAGCTTGGTACGGGGGGGCACAGATACGCAGTATTTT. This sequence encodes CASSLVRGGTDTQYF.

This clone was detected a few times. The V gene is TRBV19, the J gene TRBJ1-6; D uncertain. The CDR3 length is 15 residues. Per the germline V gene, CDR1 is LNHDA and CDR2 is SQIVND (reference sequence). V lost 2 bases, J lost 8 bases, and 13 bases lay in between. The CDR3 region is CASSISGNYDSPLHF. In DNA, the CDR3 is TGTGCCAGTAGTATAAGTGGGAATTACGATTCACCCCTCCACTTT.